This passage covers 10 T cell receptor beta chains from one sample sequenced in a study of T cells in Graves' hyperthyroidism and ophthalmopathy. RNA transcripts gave rise to amplified TCR beta CDR3 regions. Carried out on the TCR CDR3, a first-round RT-PCR used the HTBI primer set. TCRdb re-called the multiplex PCR reads through MiXCR, storing one row per CDR3 protein. The sample has about 770,000 distinct CDR3 sequences, around a sixth seen once. Sequencing input: blood. These TCRs come from a woman aged 45-59 years with Graves' hyperthyroidism that later progressed to Graves' ophthalmopathy.

This clonotype was seen at least ten times. J is TRBJ1-2 and V is TRBV20-1, with 10 bases that match TRBD1. Germline-derived CDR1 and CDR2 are DFQATT and SNEGSKA (reference sequence). The CDR3 is made up of 14 amino acids. Trimming took 5 bases from V and 4 from J; bases not matched to a gene: 7. The CDR3 spells CSARRQGASYGYTF. The CDR3 DNA reads TGCAGTGCTCGTAGACAGGGGGCTAGCTATGGCTACACCTTC.

The J gene is TRBJ2-1, the V gene TRBV6-1; D ambiguous. CDR1 MNHNS and CDR2 SASEGT come from the germline V gene. The CDR3 runs to 10 residues. Trimming cost V 10 bases and J 9 bases, with 10 bases left between them. The CDR3, as DNA: TGTGCCACCATACTTGGTGAGCAGTTCTTC. Residues: CATILGEQFF.

This clonotype was observed at least ten times. The chain links TRBV9 to TRBJ2-2; weak D call: TRBD1 (7 bases). Between the trimmed V and J ends, which lost 1 base and 5 bases, there was a span of 9 bases. Germline CDR1 reads SGDLS; CDR2 reads YYNGEE. The CDR3 sequence is 14 residues long. The CDR3 DNA is TGTGCCAGCAGCGTACAGGGGGGAACCGGGGAGCTGTTTTTT. Translated, it gives CASSVQGGTGELFF.

The table lists this clonotype with a few counts. The chain uses TRBV19 and TRBJ1-2, with a tentative D call TRBD1 (5 bases). Trimming took off 7 bases at V and 6 bases at J, with 9 bases between the two ends. The CDR3 is made up of 11 amino acids. Germline CDR1 reads LNHDA; CDR2 reads SQIVND (reference sequence). DNA of the CDR3: TGTGCCAGTACAGGGTGGGATGGCTACACCTTC. This gives the protein CASTGWDGYTF.

The genes are TRBV7-9 and TRBJ1-6; D remains unclear. Germline V gene sequence: CDR1 SEHNR, CDR2 FQNEAQ (reference sequence). Deletions cut 1 base from V and 10 bases from J, with 11 bases between. The CDR3 consists of 14 residues. CDR3 region: CASSLERVRSPLHF. The CDR3 nucleotides are TGTGCCAGCAGCTTAGAGAGGGTGAGGTCACCCCTCCACTTT. Full variable domain (rest looked up from reference TRBV7-9 and TRBJ1-6): DTGVSQNPRHKITKRGQNVTFRCDPISEHNRLYWYRQTLGQGPEFLTYFQNEAQLEKSRLLSDRFSAERPKGSFSTLEIQRTEQGDSAMYLCASSLERVRSPLHFGNGTRLTVT.

The V and J genes are TRBV3-1 and TRBJ1-5; no clear D. Germline V gene data show CDR1 as LGHDT and CDR2 as YNNKEL (reference sequence). This CDR3 is built from 15 residues. V was shortened by 1 base and J by 5 bases, with 12 bases between the two germline ends. Here the CDR3 DNA reads TGTGCCAGCAGCCAAGGAGGGAAGGGTGATCAGCCCCAGCATTTT. This gives the protein CASSQGGKGDQPQHF.

The chain is built from TRBV7-9 and TRBJ1-1; 7 bases are a match to TRBD1. CDR1 and CDR2 from the germline V gene are SEHNR and FQNEAQ (reference sequence). This CDR3 is built from 13 residues. V was pared by 5 bases and J by 7 bases, with 7 bases of the junction left unmatched. The CDR3 sequence is CASSARDSDEAFF. Here the CDR3 DNA reads TGTGCCAGCAGCGCCCGGGACAGTGATGAAGCTTTCTTT.

The genes are TRBV19 and TRBJ1-1, with TRBD1 matching over 11 bases. The junction had 9 bases not matched to a gene; V was cut back by 11 bases and J by 4 bases. CDR1 and CDR2 from the germline V gene are LNHDA and SQIVND (reference sequence). The CDR3 covers 14 residues. CDR3 sequence reads: CAVSRDRGFTEAFF. The CDR3 DNA reads as TGTGCCGTCAGCCGGGACAGGGGGTTCACTGAAGCTTTCTTT.

This clonotype was seen many times. The CDR3 here is CASSGGQRGTDTQYF. CDR3 DNA: TGTGCCAGCAGTGGAGGGCAGCGGGGGACAGATACGCAGTATTTT. V usage is TRBV12-3 or TRBV12-4 and J usage is TRBJ2-3, with 8 bases fitting TRBD2. This CDR3 spans 15 amino acids. V shed 5 bases, J shed 3 bases, and the junction held 7 bases outside the gene matches.

This clonotype was picked up a small number of times. As DNA, the CDR3 is TGTGCCAGCAGTTACGAGTTTCAGCCCCAGCATTTT. It specifies CASSYEFQPQHF. This rearrangement joins TRBV6-6 to TRBJ1-5; D uncertain. V gave up 2 bases and J gave up 6 bases, with 5 bases separating them. The germline V gene has CDR1 MNHNY and CDR2 SVGAGI (reference sequence). CDR3 length: 12 residues.